This TCR beta chain was observed in a study of T cells after yellow fever vaccination. Broader study findings: Researchers report a weaker secondary response that nonetheless peaked faster, day 5 versus 15.

A remark on this clonotype: Its specificity is unknown.

The CDR3 is 16 residues long. V was pared by 5 bases and J by 3 bases, with 19 bases between. Germline V gene data show CDR1 as SGHAT and CDR2 as FQDESV (reference sequence). TCRdb reanalysed the 5' RACE reads using MiXCR and keeps one entry per CDR3 protein. The table includes under 700,000 distinct CDR3 sequences, approximately 16% detected once. The sequences come from PBMCs, collected 4 to 6 days after the first yellow fever vaccination. This clonotype was obtained from a man younger than 35 who received the YFV17D yellow fever vaccine. This chain connects TRBV11-1 to TRBJ2-5; no firm D call. CDR3 region: CASSPPSVGWKETQYF. In DNA form, the CDR3 reads TGTGCCAGCAGCCCCCCGTCCGTAGGATGGAAAGAGACCCAGTACTTC.